This entry lists 11 T cell receptor beta chains sequenced from one sample in a study of shared clonotypes between healthy human individuals. CD45RO-negative cells were positively selected for CCR7, leaving out terminally differentiated effector memory CD45RA+ cells. Some clones are missing from TCRdb's copy, which holds only in-frame ones; the method was immunoSEQ multiplex PCR. This sample has 800,000 or so clones; 90% to 98% occur once, and the top ten carry over 0.2%. Sequenced sample: naive CD8+ T cells sorted from blood. The receptors derive from a man aged 30-40 years in good health.

The genes are TRBV5-4 and TRBJ1-2; D unresolved. This CDR3 is built from 14 residues. CDR1 is SGHNT, CDR2 YYREEE, per germline (reference sequence). Between the trimmed V and J ends, which lost 0 bases and 0 bases, there was a span of 6 bases. CDR3 protein: CASSLERPNYGYTF. CDR3 DNA sequence: TGTGCCAGCAGCTTGGAACGGCCTAACTATGGCTACACCTTC.

V gene TRBV28 combines with J gene TRBJ2-1; either TRBD1 or TRBD2 may fit D (5 bases each). V dropped 2 bases and J dropped 0 bases, with 8 bases sitting between them. Germline assignment: CDR1 MDHEN and CDR2 SYDVKM. The CDR3 has 15 amino acids. The CDR3: CASSLVGTSYNEQFF. The CDR3 coding sequence is TGTGCCAGCAGTTTAGTTGGGACCTCCTACAATGAGCAGTTCTTC.

This clone was counted only a few times. V and J are TRBV4-1 and TRBJ1-2, with unresolved D. Germline values: CDR1 MGHRA, CDR2 YSYEKL. This CDR3 comprises 14 residues. V was cut by 3 bases and J by 6 bases, with 14 bases left in between. The CDR3 region has the DNA TGCGCCAGCAGCCAGGTAGTGGATGGGGATGGCTACACCTTC. Encoded protein: CASSQVVDGDGYTF.

The chain carries TRBV27 and TRBJ1-1; 8 bases are shared with TRBD1. V dropped 5 bases and J dropped 2; count of bases not matched to a gene: 4. Germline CDR1 reads MNHEY; CDR2 reads SMNVEV (reference sequence). The CDR3 consists of 14 residues. The CDR3 DNA reads TGTGCCAGCAGTCGACAGGGGCCAAACACTGAAGCTTTCTTT. Its translation is CASSRQGPNTEAFF.

This chain joins TRBV9 and TRBJ2-7; 7 bases map to TRBD2. Trimming at V came to 4 bases and at J to 3 bases, leaving 7 bases not matched to a gene. The V gene's germline CDR1 is SGDLS and CDR2 YYNGEE. The length of the CDR3 is 14 residues. The CDR3 reads CASSTTGTNYEQYF. CDR3 nucleotide sequence: TGTGCCAGCAGCACAACCGGGACTAACTACGAGCAGTACTTC. The full variable domain, in which reference TRBV9 and TRBJ2-7 provide the parts outside the CDR3, is DSGVTQTPKHLITATGQRVTLRCSPRSGDLSVYWYQQSLDQGLQFLIQYYNGEERAKGNILERFSAQQFPDLHSELNLSSLELGDSALYFCASSTTGTNYEQYFGPGTRLTVT.

The rearrangement uses TRBV14 and TRBJ2-7; D is unresolved. Between the trimmed V and J ends, which lost 5 bases and 1 base, there was a span of 9 bases. The CDR3 covers 13 residues. Germline V lookup: CDR1 SGHDN, CDR2 FVKESK. CDR3 loop: CASSFRSSYEQYF. The CDR3 DNA is TGTGCCAGCAGCTTTCGGAGTTCCTACGAGCAGTACTTC.

The chain employs TRBV14 and TRBJ2-7, with no clear D. From germline, CDR1 is SGHDN and CDR2 FVKESK. The V and J ends lost 4 bases and 5 bases respectively, with 9 bases between them. This CDR3 is built from 12 residues. The chain's CDR3 is CASSPGPNEQYF. The CDR3 coding sequence is TGTGCCAGCAGCCCCGGCCCTAACGAGCAGTACTTC.

The rearrangement joins TRBV27 to TRBJ2-2, with 9 bases lining up with TRBD2. Germline CDR1 MNHEY, CDR2 SMNVEV (reference sequence). V lost 5 bases and J lost 4; bases outside the gene matches: 11. The CDR3 consists of 17 residues. In nucleotides, the CDR3 is TGTGCCAGCAGTGGTATTGTAGCGGGAGCGGGCACCGGGGAGCTGTTTTTT. Residues: CASSGIVAGAGTGELFF.

The chain has TRBV12-1 and TRBJ1-5; the D segment call TRBD1 is taken from the table without a DNA check. TRBV12-1 is an annotated pseudogene. CDR3 length: 12 amino acids. The CDR3 protein is CASSFRDQPQHF. The CDR3 DNA follows: TGTGCCAGCAGCTTCAGGGATCAGCCCCAGCATTTT.

The J gene is TRBJ1-2, the V gene TRBV28; D is ambiguous. The germline V gene has CDR1 MDHEN and CDR2 SYDVKM. Between the trimmed V and J ends, which lost 4 bases and 9 bases, there was a span of 12 bases. This CDR3 region has 12 residues. CDR3 sequence (DNA): TGTGCCAGCAGTTCCTTGGATGGCCGCTACACCTTC. It codes for CASSSLDGRYTF.

Points on this clone: The same CDR3 can be traced to other DNA sequences in this sample. This chain links TRBV27 with TRBJ2-7, with D unclear. Germline V lookup: CDR1 MNHEY, CDR2 SMNVEV (reference sequence). The V gene lost 2 bases and the J gene lost 3 bases, with 8 bases spanning the gap. The CDR3 contains 13 residues. CDR3 nucleotides: TGTGCCAGCAGTTTAAAAAGGGTCTACGAGCAGTACTTC. Protein: CASSLKRVYEQYF.